Listed below are T cell receptor beta chains from one sample, sequenced in a study of T cells in Graves' hyperthyroidism and ophthalmopathy. Via MiXCR, TCRdb re-called the multiplex PCR reads, giving one row per CDR3 protein. The sample lists some 420,000 distinct CDR3 sequences, about 13% occurring once. The sequencing sample was made of blood. Source of these receptors: a woman aged 18-29 years with Graves' hyperthyroidism. CDR3s include the opening cysteine and the closing phenylalanine or tryptophan. Fields, in order: J gene, D gene, clone size, V gene, CDR3 protein, CDR3 DNA. A D gene is named only where the DNA matches it firmly. The size entry is marked missing in some rows and otherwise reads once, few, many or a size class.

TRBJ1-6	NA	NA	TRBV27	CAGSLEGALGPLHF	TGTGCCGGCAGTTTAGAGGGTGCCCTGGGTCCGCTCCACTTT
TRBJ2-3	TRBD2	few	TRBV6-1	CASSEAVAGVTDTQYF	TGTGCCAGCAGTGAAGCCGTCGCGGGAGTTACAGATACGCAGTATTTT
TRBJ1-5	NA	many	TRBV2	CASSERGPSQPQHF	TGTGCCAGCAGTGAGCGGGGGCCGAGTCAGCCCCAGCATTTT
TRBJ2-3	TRBD2	NA	TRBV5-1	CASSLGTSAHSTDTQYF	TGCGCCAGCAGCTTAGGGACTAGCGCCCATAGCACAGATACGCAGTATTTT
TRBJ1-3	NA	NA	TRBV7-2	CASSLEDHIRNTIYF	TGTGCCAGCAGCTTAGAGGACCACATCCGAAACACCATATATTTT
TRBJ2-7	NA	NA	TRBV20-1	CSARDHRPYEQYF	TGCAGTGCTAGAGACCACAGGCCCTACGAGCAGTACTTC
TRBJ1-1	NA	many	TRBV2	CASSKELQGRRNTEAFF	TGTGCCAGCAGTAAAGAACTACAGGGACGGCGGAACACTGAAGCTTTCTTT
TRBJ1-4	NA	once	TRBV25-1	CASSGGGEEKLFF	TGTGCCAGCAGTGGGGGGGGAGAGGAAAAACTGTTTTTT
TRBJ2-7	TRBD1	few	TRBV6-1	CASNTTPDRAYEQYF	TGTGCCAGCAACACGACGCCGGACAGGGCCTACGAGCAGTACTTC
TRBJ1-5	NA	many	TRBV7-2	CASSGRGGRDQPQHF	TGTGCCAGCAGCGGCCGGGGGGGGCGGGATCAGCCCCAGCATTTT
TRBJ1-2	TRBD1	few	TRBV28	CASNPLDRGGYTF	TGTGCCAGCAACCCCCTGGACAGGGGGGGCTACACCTTC
TRBJ2-2	TRBD1	NA	TRBV5-1	CASSFQTGGGGELFF	TGCGCCAGCAGCTTCCAGACAGGGGGCGGAGGGGAGCTGTTTTTT
TRBJ2-5	NA	many	TRBV20-1	CSAREESTYQETQYF	TGCAGTGCTAGAGAAGAAAGCACGTACCAAGAGACCCAGTACTTC
TRBJ2-1	NA	many	TRBV7-9	CASSLQTGSSYNEQFF	TGTGCCAGCAGCCTCCAGACGGGAAGCTCCTACAATGAGCAGTTCTTC
TRBJ1-3	NA	many	TRBV2	CASSETANTIYF	TGTGCCAGCAGTGAAACGGCCAACACCATATATTTT
TRBJ2-1	TRBD1	NA	TRBV11-2	CASSPGTGVTNEQFF	TGTGCCAGCAGCCCCGGGACAGGGGTTACCAATGAGCAGTTCTTC
TRBJ2-7	TRBD2	many	TRBV30	CAWSVGLAKPGEQYF	TGTGCCTGGAGTGTTGGACTAGCGAAACCGGGGGAGCAGTACTTC
TRBJ2-1	TRBD1	NA	TRBV6-9	CASSYAGQGYNEQFF	TGTGCCAGCAGTTACGCTGGACAGGGATACAATGAGCAGTTCTTC
TRBJ1-3	NA	NA	TRBV27	CASSPGVHSGNTIYF	TGTGCCAGCAGTCCCGGCGTACACTCTGGAAACACCATATATTTT
TRBJ2-1	TRBD1	many	TRBV28	CASVWGQGAYNEQFF	TGTGCCAGCGTGTGGGGGCAGGGGGCTTACAATGAGCAGTTCTTC
TRBJ2-1	TRBD1	NA	TRBV28	CASSLTGGGDMNEQFF	TGTGCCAGCAGTTTAACAGGGGGCGGAGACATGAATGAGCAGTTCTTC
TRBJ2-3	NA	NA	TRBV19	CASSPLDRGGTDTQYF	TGTGCCAGTAGTCCATTGGACCGGGGTGGGACAGATACGCAGTATTTT
TRBJ1-4	NA	NA	TRBV4-1	CASSQGSPNEKLFF	TGCGCCAGCAGCCAAGGCAGCCCTAATGAAAAACTGTTTTTT
TRBJ2-5	NA	many	TRBV28	CASSTGQIQETQYF	TGTGCCAGCAGCACCGGACAGATACAAGAGACCCAGTACTTC
TRBJ2-7	TRBD2	many	TRBV27	CASSLFAGGPNEQYF	TGTGCCAGCAGTTTATTTGCGGGAGGGCCAAACGAGCAGTACTTC
TRBJ2-7	NA	many	TRBV12-3/TRBV12-4	CASSPPDEGEQYF	TGTGCCAGCAGTCCCCCGGACGAAGGCGAGCAGTACTTC
TRBJ2-3	TRBD2	NA	TRBV15	CATSREAGATDTQYF	TGTGCCACCAGCAGAGAGGCGGGAGCAACAGATACGCAGTATTTT
TRBJ1-1	NA	many	TRBV2	CASSDDPTGSGAGTEAFF	TGTGCCAGCAGTGACGACCCCACAGGTTCGGGGGCGGGAACTGAAGCTTTCTTT
TRBJ2-7	NA	NA	TRBV12-3/TRBV12-4	CASSWGSYEQYF	TGTGCCAGCAGTTGGGGATCCTACGAGCAGTACTTC
TRBJ1-1	NA	NA	TRBV29-1	CSVDEQMNTEAFF	TGCAGCGTTGATGAGCAGATGAACACTGAAGCTTTCTTT
TRBJ2-7	NA	many	TRBV13	CASSLASTENEQYF	TGTGCCAGCAGCTTAGCTTCCACGGAGAACGAGCAGTACTTC
TRBJ2-1	TRBD2	many	TRBV28	CASSSRTSGYNEQFF	TGTGCCAGCAGTTCCCGGACTAGCGGATACAATGAGCAGTTCTTC
TRBJ2-3	TRBD2	NA	TRBV6-1	CASMRTSGSTDTQYF	TGTGCCAGCATGCGGACTAGCGGCAGCACAGATACGCAGTATTTT
TRBJ2-7	NA	many	TRBV7-2	CASSLVDGGVWEQYF	TGTGCCAGCAGCTTAGTTGACGGAGGGGTGTGGGAGCAGTACTTC
TRBJ1-5	NA	few	TRBV19	CASSMVQQPQHF	TGTGCCAGTAGTATGGTGCAGCAGCCCCAGCATTTT
TRBJ1-2	NA	few	TRBV3-1	CASSQGPGKGYGYTF	TGTGCCAGCAGCCAAGGGCCAGGGAAGGGCTATGGCTACACCTTC
TRBJ2-7	NA	NA	TRBV4-1	CASSQPPGTFENYEQYF	TGCGCCAGCAGCCAACCTCCCGGGACCTTCGAAAACTACGAGCAGTACTTC
TRBJ1-4	NA	many	TRBV7-8	CASSLTGTTNEKLFF	TGTGCCAGCAGCTTAACGGGGACAACTAATGAAAAACTGTTTTTT
TRBJ2-1	TRBD2	NA	TRBV6-1	CASSLGLAVDEQFF	TGTGCCAGCAGTCTCGGACTAGCGGTCGATGAGCAGTTCTTC
TRBJ1-1	TRBD1	NA	TRBV19	CASSAAQGMNTEAFF	TGTGCCAGTAGTGCCGCACAGGGGATGAACACTGAAGCTTTCTTT
TRBJ2-5	NA	NA	TRBV9	CASSKGLEGAKETQYF	TGTGCCAGCAGTAAGGGACTAGAGGGGGCGAAAGAGACCCAGTACTTC
TRBJ2-1	TRBD2	few	TRBV7-9	CASSPVAGGPDEQFF	TGTGCCAGCAGCCCCGTAGCGGGAGGGCCGGATGAGCAGTTCTTC
TRBJ2-3	TRBD1	many	TRBV12-3/TRBV12-4	CASSSGTGIPPDTQYF	TGTGCCAGCAGTTCCGGGACAGGGATTCCTCCAGATACGCAGTATTTT
TRBJ2-7	TRBD2	NA	TRBV5-1	CASSLEHNLAGSYEQYF	TGCGCCAGCAGCTTGGAGCACAACTTAGCGGGATCATACGAGCAGTACTTC
TRBJ1-6	TRBD1	NA	TRBV25-1	CASSEFRGNSPLHF	TGTGCCAGCAGTGAATTCAGGGGGAATTCACCCCTCCACTTT
TRBJ2-5	NA	NA	TRBV6-1	CASSALTANQETQYF	TGTGCCAGCAGTGCGCTAACAGCAAACCAAGAGACCCAGTACTTC
TRBJ1-1	NA	NA	TRBV3-1	CASSLNALLGNTEAFF	TGTGCCAGCAGCCTCAACGCCCTTCTCGGGAACACTGAAGCTTTCTTT
TRBJ2-5	TRBD2	many	TRBV20-1	CSAEPGLAEQETQYF	TGCAGTGCTGAACCGGGACTAGCGGAACAAGAGACCCAGTACTTC
TRBJ2-7	TRBD2	many	TRBV20-1	CSASPDLAGGYEQYF	TGCAGTGCCAGTCCTGACTTAGCGGGAGGTTACGAGCAGTACTTC
TRBJ2-1	TRBD1	NA	TRBV15	CATSGKQGQGGSYNEQFF	TGTGCCACCAGCGGAAAACAAGGACAGGGTGGCTCCTACAATGAGCAGTTCTTC
TRBJ2-2	NA	NA	TRBV6-1	CATLPGQNTGELFF	TGTGCCACCTTACCGGGACAGAACACCGGGGAGCTGTTTTTT
TRBJ2-7	TRBD2	NA	TRBV19	CASSVSPGLASYEQYF	TGTGCCAGTAGTGTCTCCCCGGGACTAGCTTCCTACGAGCAGTACTTC
TRBJ2-3	NA	many	TRBV28	CASSSSGDTQYF	TGTGCCAGCAGTTCCTCCGGGGATACGCAGTATTTT
TRBJ2-4	TRBD1	few	TRBV28	CASSLGQGGRNIQYF	TGTGCCAGCAGTTTAGGACAGGGGGGTAGAAACATTCAGTACTTC
TRBJ2-5	NA	NA	TRBV24-1	CATSDFPGAQETQYF	TGTGCCACCAGTGATTTTCCAGGGGCGCAAGAGACCCAGTACTTC
TRBJ2-1	NA	many	TRBV18	CASSPGGGSHEQFF	TGTGCCAGCTCACCAGGGGGCGGGAGCCATGAGCAGTTCTTC
TRBJ1-2	NA	many	TRBV30	CAWNREKEGYTF	TGTGCCTGGAACAGGGAGAAGGAGGGCTACACCTTC
TRBJ1-2	NA	many	TRBV28	CASSHLLGYGYTF	TGTGCCAGCAGCCATCTCCTAGGCTATGGCTACACCTTC
TRBJ2-1	NA	many	TRBV30	CAWRETVYNEQFF	TGTGCCTGGCGGGAGACCGTCTACAATGAGCAGTTCTTC
TRBJ2-7	NA	few	TRBV5-1	CASSRNNEQYF	TGCGCCAGCAGCCGCAACAATGAGCAGTACTTC